This paragraph covers one T cell receptor beta chain sequence. The data were obtained in a study of technical replicates of blood from several donors. V gave up 10 bases and J gave up 8 bases, with 14 bases separating them. Germline V gene lookup returns CDR1 SGHTA and CDR2 FQGNSA. The CDR3 has 11 amino acids. TCRdb keeps only in-frame clones here, not all; method: immunoSEQ multiplex PCR. This sample has around 100,000 clones, with 95% to 96% found just once. This chain uses TRBV7-2 with TRBJ1-2; the D gene is possibly TRBD1 (5 bases). Sequencing input: T cells isolated from PBMCs. The receptor was derived from a human donor in good health. In DNA, the CDR3 is TGTGCCACCCGGCGGGGGGTCGGCTACACCTTC. Translation gives CATRRGVGYTF. The whole variable domain, remainder taken from reference TRBV7-2 and TRBJ1-2, is GAGVSQSPSNKVTEKGKDVELRCDPISGHTALYWYRQSLGQGLEFLIYFQGNSAPDKSGLPSDRFSAERTGGSVSTLTIQRTQQEDSAVYLCATRRGVGYTFGSGTRLTVV.